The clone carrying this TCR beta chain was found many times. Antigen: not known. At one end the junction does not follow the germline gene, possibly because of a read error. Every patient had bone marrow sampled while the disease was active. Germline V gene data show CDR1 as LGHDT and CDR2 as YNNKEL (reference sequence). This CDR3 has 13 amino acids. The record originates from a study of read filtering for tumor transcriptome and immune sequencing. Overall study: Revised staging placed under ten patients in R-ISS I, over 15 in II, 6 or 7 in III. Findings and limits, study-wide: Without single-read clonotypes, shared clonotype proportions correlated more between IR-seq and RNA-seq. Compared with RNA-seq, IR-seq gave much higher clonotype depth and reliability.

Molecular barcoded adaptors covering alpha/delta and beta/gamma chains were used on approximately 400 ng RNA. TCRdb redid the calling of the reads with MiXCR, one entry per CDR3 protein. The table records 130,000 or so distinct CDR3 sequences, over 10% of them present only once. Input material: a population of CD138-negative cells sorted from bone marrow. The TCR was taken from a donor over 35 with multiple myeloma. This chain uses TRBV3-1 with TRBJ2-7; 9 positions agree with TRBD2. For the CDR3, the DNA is TGTGCCAGCAGCCTGGGACTAGCTTACGGGCAGTACTTC. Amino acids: CASSLGLAYGQYF.